The rows below give T cell receptor beta chains drawn from one sample of a study of radiation and T cells in renal cell carcinoma. The repertoire was sequenced with immunoSEQ multiplex PCR; TCRdb's copy has only in-frame clones and lacks some. The table shows just over 150,000 clones, with roughly 89% occurring only once. The sample was blood, taken from a patient whose treatment included radiotherapy and nephrectomy. The receptor source for this set is a woman aged 45-59 years with renal cell carcinoma. The CDR3 runs from the conserved cysteine through the conserved F or W. D genes are given only for firm matches. Clone size is not always given. Where it is, it says once, few, many or a class for expanded clones.

size	V	D	J	length	DNA	CDR3
.	TRBV9	TRBD1	TRBJ1-4	15	TGTGCCAGCAGCACCGACAGGGTCCCTAATGAAAAACTGTTTTTT	CASSTDRVPNEKLFF
.	TRBV5-1	.	TRBJ1-1	13	TGCGCCAGCATGCTGGGTACGAACACTGAAGCTTTCTTT	CASMLGTNTEAFF
.	TRBV19	.	TRBJ1-1	14	TGTGCCAGTAGTCACATCGGGGCGAACACTGAAGCTTTCTTT	CASSHIGANTEAFF
.	TRBV15	.	TRBJ1-3	15	TGTGCCACCAGCAGAGATTTGGTGGCTGGAAACACCATATATTTT	CATSRDLVAGNTIYF
.	TRBV5-1	.	TRBJ1-6	14	TGCGCCACATCCAGAGACCCATCCAATTCACCCCTCCACTTT	CATSRDPSNSPLHF
.	TRBV11-2	TRBD2	TRBJ2-2	17	TGTGCCAGCAGCTTAGAGTCGGGGGGGCTCACCACCGGGGAGCTGTTTTTT	CASSLESGGLTTGELFF
.	TRBV6-1	.	TRBJ1-2	10	TGTGCCAGCAGCTACTATGGCTACACCTTC	CASSYYGYTF
.	TRBV19	.	TRBJ1-1	14	TGTGCCAGTAGTATAGGGGCAGGGAAGTCTGAAGCTTTCTTT	CASSIGAGKSEAFF
.	TRBV5-1	.	TRBJ1-4	17	TGCGCCAGCAGCTTGCCCCAGACCCGAGGTACTAATGAAAAACTGTTTTTT	CASSLPQTRGTNEKLFF
.	TRBV13	.	TRBJ1-1	11	TGTGCCAGCAGCTTAGCTCAGGAAGCTTTCTTT	CASSLAQEAFF
.	TRBV5-1	.	TRBJ2-3	14	TGCGCCAGCAGCTTGGGTGTGGGCACAGATACGCAGTATTTT	CASSLGVGTDTQYF
.	TRBV30	.	TRBJ1-2	13	TGTGCCTCCCCTTGGGGCACTCACTATGGCTACACCTTC	CASPWGTHYGYTF
.	TRBV4-3	.	TRBJ1-3	17	TGCGCCAGCAGCCAAGGGGCAGGGGACTACTCTGGAAACACCATATATTTT	CASSQGAGDYSGNTIYF
.	TRBV5-1	TRBD1	TRBJ1-4	15	TGCGCCAGCAGCTTTCTGGGGACAGGCATTGAAAAACTGTTTTTT	CASSFLGTGIEKLFF
.	TRBV2	.	TRBJ2-2	15	TGTGCCAGCAGTGAATGGGGCATTAACACCGGGGAGCTGTTTTTT	CASSEWGINTGELFF
.	TRBV7-8	.	TRBJ1-4	15	TGTGCCAGCAGCGCCTACAGGGAAATCGGTGAAAAACTGTTTTTT	CASSAYREIGEKLFF
once	TRBV6-6	.	TRBJ1-2	13	TGTGCCAGCAGGCGCAGGGATGTCTATGGCTACACCTTC	CASRRRDVYGYTF
.	TRBV19	.	TRBJ2-7	14	TGTGCCAGTAGTATAGGAGGACAGTACTACGAGCAGTACTTC	CASSIGGQYYEQYF
.	TRBV7-2	TRBD2	TRBJ2-5	15	TGTGCCAGCAGCCGTTTAGCGGGGGGAGGAGAGACCCAGTACTTC	CASSRLAGGGETQYF
.	TRBV18	.	TRBJ2-3	11	TGTGCCAGCTCACGGCGGACGGACCATTATTTT	CASSRRTDHYF
.	TRBV6-5	.	TRBJ1-2	15	TGTGCCAGCAGTTACTCCTCGATAAGGCATGACGGCTACACCTTC	CASSYSSIRHDGYTF
.	TRBV18	.	TRBJ2-5	13	TGTGCCAGCTCACCACAGCTAAGGGAGACCCAGTACTTC	CASSPQLRETQYF
.	TRBV11-2	TRBD2	TRBJ2-1	18	TGTGCCAGCAGCGGCCTCCTGGTCCGCGGGGGGCTTTCCAATGAGCAGTTCTTC	CASSGLLVRGGLSNEQFF
few	TRBV30	TRBD1	TRBJ1-1	13	TGTGCCTGGAGTGCACAGGGGGCAGGTGAAGCTTTCTTT	CAWSAQGAGEAFF
.	TRBV7-8	.	TRBJ2-1	14	TGTGCCAGCAGCCTCACTAGTTCCTACAATGAGCAGTTCTTC	CASSLTSSYNEQFF
.	TRBV19	TRBD1	TRBJ2-3	13	TGTGCCACTATGGACAGGGACACAGATACGCAGTATTTT	CATMDRDTDTQYF
.	TRBV4-2	TRBD1	TRBJ2-7	15	TGTGCCAGCAGCCTCGACCGGGACAGCTCCTACGAGCAGTACTTC	CASSLDRDSSYEQYF
.	TRBV29-1	TRBD2	TRBJ2-3	15	TGCAGCGCCAAGACTAGCGGGGATAGCACAGATACGCAGTATTTT	CSAKTSGDSTDTQYF
few	TRBV6-1	.	TRBJ1-4	14	TGTGCCAGCAAAAGAGGTTTGACTAATGAAAAACTGTTTTTT	CASKRGLTNEKLFF
.	TRBV4-3	.	TRBJ2-3	17	TGCGCCAGCAGCCAAGATCGGATCGGGCCCTATCCAGATACGCAGTATTTT	CASSQDRIGPYPDTQYF
.	TRBV5-1	.	TRBJ1-2	14	TGCGCCAGCAGCCAGGAGGGTATTAACTATGGCTACACCTTC	CASSQEGINYGYTF
.	TRBV4-3	TRBD1	TRBJ2-1	17	TGCGCCAGCAGCCCCCTGGCGGGGACAGGGGGAAGAAGTGAGCAGTTCTTC	CASSPLAGTGGRSEQFF
.	TRBV6-1	.	TRBJ1-2	18	TGTGCCAGCAGTGAATTGTGGGGTAGAGGGTTAGGTAACTATGGCTACACCTTC	CASSELWGRGLGNYGYTF
.	TRBV5-1	.	TRBJ2-7	14	TGCGCCAGCCGCCCTTTAGCGGATTACTACGAGCAGTACTTC	CASRPLADYYEQYF
.	TRBV7-9	TRBD1	TRBJ1-3	14	TGTGCCAGCAGCCCCGAGGGGGCTCGAAACACCATATATTTT	CASSPEGARNTIYF
.	TRBV7-6	.	TRBJ1-6	12	TGTGCCAGCAGCTTATCTAATTCACCCCTCCACTTT	CASSLSNSPLHF
.	TRBV5-1	.	TRBJ2-3	15	TGCGCCAGCAGCTTGGTTTCAGGGGCGGAGAATACGCAGTATTTT	CASSLVSGAENTQYF
.	TRBV4-1	TRBD1	TRBJ2-5	13	TGCGCCAGCAGACGCAACAGGGGAGAGACCCAGTACTTC	CASRRNRGETQYF
.	TRBV2	.	TRBJ2-1	11	TGTGCCAGCAGAGAATACAATGAGCAGTTCTTC	CASREYNEQFF
.	TRBV6-6	.	TRBJ1-1	14	TGTGCCAGCAGTTACTCAGAGGGGAACACTGAAGCTTTCTTT	CASSYSEGNTEAFF
once	TRBV30	TRBD1	TRBJ1-1	13	TGTGCCTGGACGACAGGGGGCCGAACTGAAGCTTTCTTT	CAWTTGGRTEAFF
.	TRBV6-4	TRBD1	TRBJ2-3	15	TGTGCCAGCAGTGTAAGGACAGGAGGACCAGATACGCAGTATTTT	CASSVRTGGPDTQYF
once	TRBV7-2	.	TRBJ1-2	17	TGTGCCAGCAGCTTAGAAGTTGGGCAGGGCGCTAACTATGGCTACACCTTC	CASSLEVGQGANYGYTF
.	TRBV14	.	TRBJ1-1	13	TGTGCCAGCAGCCACGGGAGAATCCTTGAAGCTTTCTTT	CASSHGRILEAFF
.	TRBV4-3	TRBD1	TRBJ2-7	17	TGCGCCAGCAGCCCAGGCCGACCGACAGGGATCTCCTACGAGCAGTACTTC	CASSPGRPTGISYEQYF